These T cell receptor beta chains were read from a single sample in a study of shared clonotypes between healthy human individuals. Here immunoSEQ multiplex PCR was the method, and the copy in TCRdb shows in-frame clones only, minus some. The data show a few million clones, with 80% to 95% seen just once and 0.35% to 0.5% held by the top ten. Sequencing was carried out using naive CD4+ T cells from PBMCs. The receptors were gathered from a man younger than 35 in good health. Some clones in this sample may be carry-over from other donors' samples. CDR3s include the opening cysteine and the closing phenylalanine or tryptophan. D genes are given only for firm matches. Clone size is given for some rows only: seen once, a few or many times, or a class if the clone is expanded.

TGTGCCAGCAGTCTGATCCTCGATGAGCTGTTTTTT,CASSLILDELFF,.,TRBJ2-2,once,TRBV28
TGTGCCAGCTCACCACAGAGAGCCGGCGGGGGCTACACCTTC,CASSPQRAGGGYTF,.,TRBJ1-2,.,TRBV18
TGTGCCAGCAGTTCCAACAGGGGATTCACTGAAGCTTTCTTT,CASSSNRGFTEAFF,TRBD1,TRBJ1-1,.,TRBV28
TGTGCCAGCAGGAAGTGGAGCGAGGCAGATACGCAGTATTTT,CASRKWSEADTQYF,.,TRBJ2-3,.,TRBV28
TGTGCCAGCAGCTTTATAGGTCACGGACCCTATGGCTACACCTTC,CASSFIGHGPYGYTF,.,TRBJ1-2,.,TRBV11-2
TGTGCCAGCAGCATAGGGGGACTAGCGAGCACAGATACGCAGTATTTT,CASSIGGLASTDTQYF,TRBD2,TRBJ2-3,.,TRBV7-6
TGCGCCAGCAGCCAAGTTTTTGGGGGCTGGTTATCTAGCGGGAGCTCCTACGAGCAGTACTTC,CASSQVFGGWLSSGSSYEQYF,TRBD2,TRBJ2-7,.,TRBV4-1
TGTGCCAGCCGATCGACAGGACATCAGCCCCAGCATTTT,CASRSTGHQPQHF,.,TRBJ1-5,.,TRBV6-5
TGTGCCAGCAGCTTGGGCAACCTGAACACTGAAGCTTTCTTT,CASSLGNLNTEAFF,.,TRBJ1-1,.,TRBV5-4
TGTGCCAGCAGCTGGGGCGGGAGCACAGATACGCAGTATTTT,CASSWGGSTDTQYF,.,TRBJ2-3,.,TRBV7-9
TGTGCCAGCAGCGTAGGTGGGGGGACTAGCGGCAATGAGCAGTTCTTC,CASSVGGGTSGNEQFF,TRBD2,TRBJ2-1,.,TRBV9
TGTGCCAGCAGCACGGGTGGAGCATTCCCAACCGGGCAGTTCTTC,CASSTGGAFPTGQFF,.,TRBJ2-1,.,TRBV5-4
TGTGCCACGACGGAGGGCCACTACGAGCAGTACTTC,CATTEGHYEQYF,.,TRBJ2-7,.,TRBV7-9
TGTGCCAGCAGTCGTCAGAATCAGCCCCAGCATTTT,CASSRQNQPQHF,.,TRBJ1-5,few,TRBV2
TGTGCCAGCAGGGGCCTACTTACCGGGGAGCTGTTTTTT,CASRGLLTGELFF,.,TRBJ2-2,.,TRBV2
TGTGCCAGCAGCTTGGAGGGCCTTGTGGGGTTGGGCCCAGATACGCAGTATTTT,CASSLEGLVGLGPDTQYF,.,TRBJ2-3,.,TRBV5-4
TGTGCCAGCAGTGCCGAAAGGTGGAGCGAAAAACTGTTTTTT,CASSAERWSEKLFF,.,TRBJ1-4,.,TRBV28
TGTGCCAGCAGCTTCTTTTTGACGACGGGAGTCAGTTCCACCGGGGAGCTGTTTTTT,CASSFFLTTGVSSTGELFF,.,TRBJ2-2,.,TRBV7-9
TGTGCCAGCAGCCTCAGGGAGAACACAGATACGCAGTATTTT,CASSLRENTDTQYF,.,TRBJ2-3,.,TRBV4-2
TGTGCCAGTAGTACTTCCCTGGGGAGCGCTGAAGCTTTCTTT,CASSTSLGSAEAFF,.,TRBJ1-1,.,TRBV19
TGTGCCAGCTCCCTCGTTCAGGGGACAGATACGCAGTATTTT,CASSLVQGTDTQYF,.,TRBJ2-3,.,TRBV18
TGCGCCAGCAGCGATGGACTAACAGGGACAGAGTACTTC,CASSDGLTGTEYF,.,TRBJ2-7,.,TRBV5-1
TGTGCCAGCAGCATGAGGTCGGGCTACACCTTC,CASSMRSGYTF,.,TRBJ1-2,.,TRBV28
TGTGCCAGCAGCCGCCCGGGGGCAAAGGAGCAGTTCTTC,CASSRPGAKEQFF,.,TRBJ2-1,once,TRBV28
TGTGCCAGCAGTACGTCCGGGACAGGCATAGAGACCCAGTACTTC,CASSTSGTGIETQYF,TRBD1,TRBJ2-5,.,TRBV28
TGTGCCAGCGGAATCGACTTAACTAGAAACAATGAGCAGTTCTTC,CASGIDLTRNNEQFF,.,TRBJ2-1,.,TRBV7-2
TGTGCCAGCAGCTTATTCAGTACCTCTGGGGCCAACGTCCTGACTTTC,CASSLFSTSGANVLTF,.,TRBJ2-6,.,TRBV7-3
TGCGCCAGCAGCCAACTAAGCACCGGGGAGCTGTTTTTT,CASSQLSTGELFF,.,TRBJ2-2,.,TRBV5-1
TGTGCCAGCAGCCCCCAGGTGTCGCCCAGCTACGAGCAGTACTTC,CASSPQVSPSYEQYF,.,TRBJ2-7,.,TRBV6-5
TGTGCCAGCAGCTTCTCTAGCCCCAGGGAAGGCTATGGCTACACCTTC,CASSFSSPREGYGYTF,.,TRBJ1-2,.,TRBV7-2
TGTGCCAGCAGCCCCGGGACCAGGAGCTCCTACGAGCAGTACTTC,CASSPGTRSSYEQYF,.,TRBJ2-7,.,TRBV9
TGTGCCAGCAGTTTATTCCGGCAGGATGAGCAGTTCTTC,CASSLFRQDEQFF,.,TRBJ2-1,.,TRBV28
TGTGCCAGCAGCTTGGGACTAGCGAACACCGGGGAGCTGTTTTTT,CASSLGLANTGELFF,TRBD2,TRBJ2-2,.,TRBV7-7
TGCGCCAGCAGCCGCCCTATCCTGGGGCAGGGGGCGCCCGGGGAGCTGTTTTTT,CASSRPILGQGAPGELFF,TRBD1,TRBJ2-2,.,TRBV4-1
TGTGCCAGCAGACACGCGCAGGGTGATACGCAGTATTTT,CASRHAQGDTQYF,.,TRBJ2-3,.,TRBV6-4